This is a list of T cell receptor beta chains from one sample in a study of blood T cell repertoires in COVID-19. Here immunoSEQ multiplex PCR was the method, and the copy in TCRdb shows in-frame clones only, minus some. The sample contains around 81,000 clones, approximately 86% of which appear only once. Sequencing was performed on peripheral blood. The receptors shown here come from a man between 45 and 60 years old with acute or convalescent COVID-19. Each CDR3 is given with its conserved first and last residue. Size values are once, few and many counts, or a class for expanded clones, and some rows have none.

v_call | clone_size | cdr3_aa
TRBV7-9 | few | CASSLTGVYNTEAFF
TRBV10-3 | . | CAISDRGGTQETQYF
TRBV3-1/TRBV3-2 | . | CASSYNNQPQHF
TRBV5-6 | . | CASSFLYEQYF
TRBV28 | once | CASSLSGTEDEKLFF
TRBV19 | . | CASKGQRLSPLHF
TRBV4-3 | . | CASSQDRASGSVSEQFF
TRBV9 | . | CASSAGTGYGGELFF
TRBV28 | . | CASSPRYEQYF
TRBV6-1 | . | CASSEATGGWGDTQYF
TRBV15 | . | CATSRTGTGNTEAFF
TRBV5-1 | . | CASSEDREKYEQYF
TRBV7-2 | . | CASSLEGLITDTQYF
TRBV5-6 | . | CASSMRLTGLGYEQYF
TRBV6-2/TRBV6-3 | . | CASSTRGLGTDTQYF
TRBV7-3 | . | CASSPAGTNTGELFF
TRBV7-2 | . | CASSLVTGETEAFF
TRBV5-1 | . | CASSLGTIGSGANVLTF
TRBV28 | . | CASSFAGRSGELFF
TRBV6-2/TRBV6-3 | . | CASSYSTGGPGETQYF
TRBV4-3 | . | CASSQDGTSGNYEQYF
TRBV10-1 | . | CASSGQRNEKLFF
TRBV19 | . | CASRLTPLTSNSGANVLTF
TRBV2 | . | CASLGGDYNEQFF
TRBV11-1 | . | CASSLTVYNEQFF
TRBV19 | . | CASSQNGQGSGNTIYF
TRBV2 | . | CASINQGRPYEQYF
TRBV10-1 | . | CASSGGTGGTEAFF
TRBV18 | . | CASSPSTGFHEQYF
TRBV18 | . | CASSPRTVGDEQFF
TRBV7-7 | . | CASSPLINTEAFF
TRBV19 | . | CASSLDRETQYF
TRBV5-1 | . | CASSLDGVLETQYF
TRBV4-3 | . | CASSQSITVNTEAFF
TRBV11-2 | few | CASSLGGGPYNEQFF
TRBV5-1 | few | CASSLADYNTGELFF
TRBV19 | . | CASRGLAGGSYNEQFF
TRBV7-2 | . | CASSGQLAGGNEQFF
TRBV18 | . | CASSPTGGPGSNQPQHF
TRBV12-2 | . | CASRLCEWVRGATQYF
TRBV14 | few | CASSQGSSTYNSPLHF
TRBV24-1 | . | CATSDFSQNYGYTF
TRBV7-9 | once | CASSPGQGRSQPQHF
TRBV2 | once | CASRLGTSEQYF
TRBV5-1 | . | CASSLGTGGYTGELFF